This T cell receptor (beta chain) was recovered during a study of radiotherapy plus CTLA-4 blockade in lung cancer (dated by TCRdb to between 2017 and 2018). About the investigation overall: Among enrolled patients, under 20% had an objective response and roughly 31% reached disease control. Overall study outcomes, separate from this receptor: Increased serum interferon-beta after radiation, together with early dynamic changes in blood T cell clones, were reported to be the strongest predictors of response. TCR clones derived from tumors expanded in peripheral blood after treatment with radiotherapy and ipilimumab.

The library was produced with the immunoSEQ multiplex PCR assay. TCRdb holds this immuneACCESS table with in-frame rearrangements only. Some clones are missing; in checked studies, unresolved V genes explain under half, and the rest has no known cause. The sample table lists 70,000 to 95,000 clones, approximately 80% of them with a count of one. Together, the top ten hold roughly 15% of the sample. The study evaluated CTLA-4 blockade (ipilimumab) given together with focal radiation therapy in patients who had chemo-refractory metastatic non-small-cell lung cancer. The germline V gene (reference sequence) sets CDR1 to LNHDA and CDR2 to SQIVND. Trimming at the junction amounts to 7 bases on V and 6 bases on J, and the germline ends lie 10 bases apart. The cysteine opens and the phenylalanine closes a CDR3 of 12 amino acids. CDR3 DNA only is kept here, 36 bases in frame from base 1. A word on this clone: The antigen this receptor binds is unknown. One base away there is no much larger clone; base qualities are not given.

The chain employs TRBV19 and TRBJ1-5, with TRBD1 as a weak D call on 6 bases. The receptor was derived from a human donor with non-small cell lung cancer that progressed on radiotherapy plus ipilimumab. The sample here was peripheral blood, taken from a patient treated with radiotherapy plus ipilimumab. The CDR3 region reads CASMAGVQPQHF. The nucleotide sequence reads TGTGCCAGTATGGCAGGGGTTCAGCCCCAGCATTTT.